This TCR beta chain appears in the sequencing data of a study of T cell responses to AZD1222 COVID-19 vaccine. The CDR3 is 19 amino acids. The protocol was immunoSEQ multiplex PCR, while the TCRdb copy is restricted to in-frame clones and leaves out a portion. The profile shows about 73,000 clones, about 87% of them singletons. Sequenced material: peripheral blood, taken on day 0 of AZD1222 vaccination. This chain connects TRBV21-1 to TRBJ2-4. TRBV21-1 is an annotated pseudogene. This clonotype was obtained from an adult in good health. The chain's CDR3 is CASRKLVRVATAKKNIQYF. CDR3 bases: TGTGCCAGCAGAAAGCTCGTAAGGGTAGCTACAGCAAAGAAAAACATTCAGTACTTC.